The rows below give T cell receptor beta chains drawn from one sample of a study of blood T cell repertoires in COVID-19. Generated by immunoSEQ multiplex PCR, the TCRdb table keeps only in-frame clones and is missing some. The repertoire holds about 220,000 clones, with about 87% as singletons. The sequencing input was PBMCs or T cells enriched from blood (not recorded which). These receptors all come from a woman between 25 and 40 years old who had recovered from COVID-19. Each CDR3 is given with its conserved first and last residue. The order of the fields is V gene, J gene, clone size, D gene, CDR3 DNA, CDR3 protein. The D gene is left open where the match is weak. Size values are once, few and many counts, or a class for expanded clones, and some rows have none.

TRBV27	TRBJ1-1	-	-	TGTGCCAGCAGTTTGCGAGGAGACACTGAAGCTTTCTTT	CASSLRGDTEAFF
TRBV7-2	TRBJ1-4	-	TRBD1	TGTGCCAGCAGCTTAGGGACAGGGGGGAGGGAAAAACTGTTTTTT	CASSLGTGGREKLFF
TRBV6-5	TRBJ2-5	few	TRBD2	TGTGCCAGCAGTTACGGGATAGCGGGGAGCCAAGAGACCCAGTACTTC	CASSYGIAGSQETQYF
TRBV5-6	TRBJ1-1	-	-	TGTGCCAGCAGCTTAACAGAGAACACTGAAGCTTTCTTT	CASSLTENTEAFF
TRBV5-1	TRBJ1-6	-	TRBD1	TGCGCCAGCAGCCTACAGGTGGGCAGGGGGGATTCACCCCTCCACTTT	CASSLQVGRGDSPLHF
TRBV10-3	TRBJ1-2	-	-	TGTGCCATCAGTGACATCTATGGCTACACCTTC	CAISDIYGYTF
TRBV4-2	TRBJ2-3	-	-	TGTGCCAGCAGCCAAGGCCTTGGGGCGCCAGATACGCAGTATTTT	CASSQGLGAPDTQYF
TRBV6-5	TRBJ2-2	-	TRBD1	TGTGCCAGCAGCTCGACAGGGGAAACCGGGGAGCTGTTTTTT	CASSSTGETGELFF
TRBV7-8	TRBJ1-4	-	TRBD1	TGTGCCAGCAGCCGGCCGGACAGGGGGGGAGCTTGGGAACTGTTTTTT	CASSRPDRGGAWELFF
TRBV14	TRBJ2-7	-	-	TGTGCCAGCAGCCTCCGGCGGGATTCCTACGAGCAGTACTTC	CASSLRRDSYEQYF
TRBV4-2	TRBJ1-1	-	-	TGTGCCAGCAGCCAAGAACAATTCATGAACACTGAAGCTTTCTTT	CASSQEQFMNTEAFF
TRBV4-1	TRBJ2-7	-	TRBD2	TGCGCCAGCAGCCAAGGCCCACTAGCGGGGGTTGGCGAGCAGTACTTC	CASSQGPLAGVGEQYF